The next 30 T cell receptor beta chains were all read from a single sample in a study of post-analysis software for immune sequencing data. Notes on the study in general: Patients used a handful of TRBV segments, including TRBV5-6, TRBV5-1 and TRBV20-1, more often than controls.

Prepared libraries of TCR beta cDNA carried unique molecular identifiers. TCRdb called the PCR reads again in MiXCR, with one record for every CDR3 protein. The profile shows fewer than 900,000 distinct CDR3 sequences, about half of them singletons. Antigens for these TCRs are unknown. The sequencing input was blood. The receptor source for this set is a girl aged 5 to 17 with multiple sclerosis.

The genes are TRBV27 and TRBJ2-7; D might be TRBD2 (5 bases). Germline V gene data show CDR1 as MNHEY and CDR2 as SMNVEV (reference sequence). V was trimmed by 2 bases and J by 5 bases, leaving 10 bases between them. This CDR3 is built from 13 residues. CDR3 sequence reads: CASSLRSVHEQYF. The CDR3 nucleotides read TGTGCCAGCAGTTTACGTAGCGTACACGAGCAGTACTTC.

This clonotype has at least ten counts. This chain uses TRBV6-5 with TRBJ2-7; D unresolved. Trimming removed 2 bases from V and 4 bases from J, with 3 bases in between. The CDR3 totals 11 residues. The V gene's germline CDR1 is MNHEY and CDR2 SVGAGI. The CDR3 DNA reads TGTGCCAGCAGTTACCGATACGAGCAGTACTTC. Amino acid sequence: CASSYRYEQYF.

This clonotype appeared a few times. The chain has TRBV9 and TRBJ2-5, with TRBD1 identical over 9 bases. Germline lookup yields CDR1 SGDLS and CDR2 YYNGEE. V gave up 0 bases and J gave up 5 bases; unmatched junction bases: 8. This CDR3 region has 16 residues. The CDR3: CASSVGRTGVYETQYF. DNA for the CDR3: TGTGCCAGCAGCGTAGGGCGGACAGGGGTCTATGAGACCCAGTACTTC. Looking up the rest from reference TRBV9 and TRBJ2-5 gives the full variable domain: DSGVTQTPKHLITATGQRVTLRCSPRSGDLSVYWYQQSLDQGLQFLIQYYNGEERAKGNILERFSAQQFPDLHSELNLSSLELGDSALYFCASSVGRTGVYETQYFGPGTRLLVL.

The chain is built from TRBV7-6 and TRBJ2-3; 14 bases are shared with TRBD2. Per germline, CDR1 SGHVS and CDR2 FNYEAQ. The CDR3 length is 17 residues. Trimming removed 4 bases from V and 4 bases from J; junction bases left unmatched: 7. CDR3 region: CASSSGLAGEGPDTQYF. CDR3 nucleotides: TGTGCCAGCAGCTCGGGACTAGCGGGAGAGGGTCCAGATACGCAGTATTTT.

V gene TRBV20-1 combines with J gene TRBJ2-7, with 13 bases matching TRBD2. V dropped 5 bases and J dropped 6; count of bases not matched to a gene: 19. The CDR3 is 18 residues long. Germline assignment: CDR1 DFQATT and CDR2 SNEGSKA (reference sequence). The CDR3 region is CSAGQPGLAGLGSSEQYF. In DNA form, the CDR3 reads TGCAGTGCTGGCCAACCGGGACTAGCGGGACTAGGGAGCTCCGAGCAGTACTTC.

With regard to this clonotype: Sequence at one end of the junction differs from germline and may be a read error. CDR3 sequence reads: CASRGSHSAETQYF. The CDR3 DNA reads TGCGCCAGCAGAGGGTCCCATTCCGCAGAGACCCAGTACTTC. This chain uses TRBV7-9 with TRBJ2-5; maybe TRBD2 (5 bases). This CDR3 region has 14 residues. Germline CDR1 SEHNR, CDR2 FQNEAQ (reference sequence).

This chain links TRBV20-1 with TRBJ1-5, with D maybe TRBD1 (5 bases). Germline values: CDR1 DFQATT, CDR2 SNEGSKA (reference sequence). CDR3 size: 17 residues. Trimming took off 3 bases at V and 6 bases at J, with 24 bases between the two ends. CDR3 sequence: CSARMASGVGEVQPQHF. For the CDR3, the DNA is TGCAGTGCTAGGATGGCCTCGGGTGTGGGGGAGGTTCAGCCCCAGCATTTT.

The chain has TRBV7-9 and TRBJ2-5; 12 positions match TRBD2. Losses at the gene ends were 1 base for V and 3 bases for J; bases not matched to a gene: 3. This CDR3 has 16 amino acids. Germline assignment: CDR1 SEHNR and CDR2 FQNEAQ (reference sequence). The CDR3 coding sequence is TGTGCCAGCAGCTTAGGACTAGCGGGAGATAAAGAGACCCAGTACTTC. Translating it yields CASSLGLAGDKETQYF. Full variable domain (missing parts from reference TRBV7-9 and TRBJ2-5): DTGVSQNPRHKITKRGQNVTFRCDPISEHNRLYWYRQTLGQGPEFLTYFQNEAQLEKSRLLSDRFSAERPKGSFSTLEIQRTEQGDSAMYLCASSLGLAGDKETQYFGPGTRLLVL.

The CDR3 DNA follows: TGCAGCGCCACAGGGTCCAAAAACATTCAGTACTTC. This codes for CSATGSKNIQYF. V usage is TRBV29-1 and J usage is TRBJ2-4; a possible D gene is TRBD1 (6 bases). This CDR3 region has 12 residues. Germline loops: CDR1 SQVTM, CDR2 ANQGSEA. V was pared by 7 bases and J by 2 bases, with 9 bases between. The variable domain in full, with the rest retrieved from reference TRBV29-1 and TRBJ2-4, is SAVISQKPSRDICQRGTSLTIQCQVDSQVTMMFWYRQQPGQSLTLIATANQGSEATYESGFVIDKFPISRPNLTFSTLTVSNMSPEDSSIYLCSATGSKNIQYFGAGTRLSVL.

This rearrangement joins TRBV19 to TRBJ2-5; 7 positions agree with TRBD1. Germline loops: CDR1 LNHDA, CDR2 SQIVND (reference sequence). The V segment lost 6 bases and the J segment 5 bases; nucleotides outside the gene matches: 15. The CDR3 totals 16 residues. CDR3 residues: CASSLTGQQPGETQYF. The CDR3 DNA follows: TGTGCCAGTAGCTTAACGGGACAGCAACCTGGTGAGACCCAGTACTTC.

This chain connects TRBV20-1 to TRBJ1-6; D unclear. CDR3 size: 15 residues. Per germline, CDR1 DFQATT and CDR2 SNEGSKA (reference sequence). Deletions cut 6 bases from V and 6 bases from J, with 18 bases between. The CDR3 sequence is CSARLLTTSNSPLHF. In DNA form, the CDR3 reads TGCAGTGCCAGGTTACTGACAACATCTAATTCACCCCTCCACTTT.

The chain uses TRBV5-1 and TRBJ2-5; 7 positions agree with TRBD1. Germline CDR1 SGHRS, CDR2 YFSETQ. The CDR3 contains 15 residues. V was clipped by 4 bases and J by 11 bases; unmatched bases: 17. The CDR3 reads CASSPEPGQPLEQYF. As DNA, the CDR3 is TGCGCCAGCAGCCCGGAACCGGGACAGCCCCTGGAGCAGTACTTC.

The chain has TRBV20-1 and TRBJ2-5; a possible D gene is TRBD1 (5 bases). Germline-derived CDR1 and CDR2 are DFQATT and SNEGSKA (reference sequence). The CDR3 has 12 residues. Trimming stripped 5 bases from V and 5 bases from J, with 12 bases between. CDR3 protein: CSASGLGETQYF. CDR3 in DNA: TGCAGTGCTTCAGGGTTGGGCGAGACCCAGTACTTC.

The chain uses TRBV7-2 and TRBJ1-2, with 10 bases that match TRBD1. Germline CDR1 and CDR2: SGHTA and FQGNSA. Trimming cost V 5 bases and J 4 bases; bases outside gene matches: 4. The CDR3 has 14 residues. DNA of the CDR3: TGTGCCAGCAGCAACGGACAGGGGGGCTATGGCTACACCTTC. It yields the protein CASSNGQGGYGYTF.

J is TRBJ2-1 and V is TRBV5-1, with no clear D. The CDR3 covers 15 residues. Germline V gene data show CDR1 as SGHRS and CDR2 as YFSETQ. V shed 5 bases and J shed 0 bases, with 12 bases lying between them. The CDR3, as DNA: TGCGCCAGCAGTGCCAGCGTCAGCTCCTACAATGAGCAGTTCTTC. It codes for CASSASVSSYNEQFF.

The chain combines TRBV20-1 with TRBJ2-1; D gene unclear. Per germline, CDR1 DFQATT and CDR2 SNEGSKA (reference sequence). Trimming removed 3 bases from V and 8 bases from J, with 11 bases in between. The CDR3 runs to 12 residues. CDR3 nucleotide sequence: TGCAGTGCTAGGGGCCAGAGCGATGAGCAGTTCTTC. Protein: CSARGQSDEQFF.

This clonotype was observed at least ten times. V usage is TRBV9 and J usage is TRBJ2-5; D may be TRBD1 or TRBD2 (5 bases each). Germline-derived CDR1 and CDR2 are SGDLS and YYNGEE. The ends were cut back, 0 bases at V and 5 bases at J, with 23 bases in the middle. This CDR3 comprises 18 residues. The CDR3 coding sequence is TGTGCCAGCAGCGTAGAGCCTTCTCGGGGCCCCACCCCGGAGACCCAGTACTTC. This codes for CASSVEPSRGPTPETQYF.

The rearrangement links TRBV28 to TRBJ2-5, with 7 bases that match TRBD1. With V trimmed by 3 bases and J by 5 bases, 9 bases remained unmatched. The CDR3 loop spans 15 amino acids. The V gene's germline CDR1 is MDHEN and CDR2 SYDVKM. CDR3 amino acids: CASSFLDRNRETQYF. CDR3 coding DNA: TGTGCCAGCAGTTTTCTGGACAGGAACCGGGAGACCCAGTACTTC.

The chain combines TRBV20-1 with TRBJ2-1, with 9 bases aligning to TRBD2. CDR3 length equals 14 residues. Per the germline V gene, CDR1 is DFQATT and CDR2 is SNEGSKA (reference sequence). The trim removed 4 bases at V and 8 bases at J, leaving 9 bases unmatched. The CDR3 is CSAIEGGRGHEQFF. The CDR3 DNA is TGCAGTGCTATTGAAGGCGGGAGGGGGCATGAGCAGTTCTTC.

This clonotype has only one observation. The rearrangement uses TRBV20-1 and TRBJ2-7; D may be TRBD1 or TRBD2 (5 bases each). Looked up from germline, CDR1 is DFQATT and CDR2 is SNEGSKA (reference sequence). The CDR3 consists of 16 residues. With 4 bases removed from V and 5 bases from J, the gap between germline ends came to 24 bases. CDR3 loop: CSATSPWGRSRDEQYF. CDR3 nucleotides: TGCAGTGCTACCTCCCCTTGGGGGAGAAGTCGGGACGAGCAGTACTTC.

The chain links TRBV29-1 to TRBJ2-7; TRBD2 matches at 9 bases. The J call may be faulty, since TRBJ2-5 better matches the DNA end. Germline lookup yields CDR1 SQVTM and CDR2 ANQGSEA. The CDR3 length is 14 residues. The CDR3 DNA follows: TGCAGCGTCGTAGCGGGAGAGGTGGGGGAGACCCAGTACTTC. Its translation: CSVVAGEVGETQYF.

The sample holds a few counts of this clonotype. The CDR3 DNA sequence: TGTGCCAGCGGTCATCGGGACAGCAACTACGAGCAGTACTTC. It is translated as CASGHRDSNYEQYF. The rearrangement joins TRBV9 to TRBJ2-7; 7 nucleotides line up with TRBD1. CDR3 length equals 14 residues. Germline V gives CDR1 SGDLS, CDR2 YYNGEE. With 7 bases clipped from V and 3 bases from J, the junction kept 10 bases outside the gene matches.

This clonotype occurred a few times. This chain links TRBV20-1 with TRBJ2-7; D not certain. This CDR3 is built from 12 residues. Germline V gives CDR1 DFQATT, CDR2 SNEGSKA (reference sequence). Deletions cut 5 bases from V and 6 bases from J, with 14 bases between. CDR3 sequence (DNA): TGCAGTGCTTTTCGTCTAGGGCGCGAGCAGTACTTC. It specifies CSAFRLGREQYF.

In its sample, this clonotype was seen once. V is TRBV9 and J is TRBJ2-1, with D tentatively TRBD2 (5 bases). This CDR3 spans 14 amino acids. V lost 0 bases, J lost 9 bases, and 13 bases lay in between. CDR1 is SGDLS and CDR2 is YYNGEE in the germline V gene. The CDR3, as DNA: TGTGCCAGCAGCGTAGATGAGAGGGTTGGTGAGCAGTTCTTC. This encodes CASSVDERVGEQFF.

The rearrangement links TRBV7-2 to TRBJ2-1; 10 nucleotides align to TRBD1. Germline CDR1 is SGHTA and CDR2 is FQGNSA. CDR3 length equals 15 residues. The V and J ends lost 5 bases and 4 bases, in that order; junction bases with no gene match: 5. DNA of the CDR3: TGTGCCAGCAGCCCCGGGACAGGGGCGTACAATGAGCAGTTCTTC. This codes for CASSPGTGAYNEQFF.

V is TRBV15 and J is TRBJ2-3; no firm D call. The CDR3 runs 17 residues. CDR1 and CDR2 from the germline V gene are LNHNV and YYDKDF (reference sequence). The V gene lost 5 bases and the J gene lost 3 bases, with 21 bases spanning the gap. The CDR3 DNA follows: TGTGCCACCAGCGGGTCCCTCCCCGGTTCGGCGACAGATACGCAGTATTTT. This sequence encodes CATSGSLPGSATDTQYF.

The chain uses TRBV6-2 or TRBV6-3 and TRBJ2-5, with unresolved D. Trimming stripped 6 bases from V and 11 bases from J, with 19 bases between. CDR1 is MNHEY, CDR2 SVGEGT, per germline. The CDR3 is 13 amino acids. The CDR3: CASSLFRKEEQYF. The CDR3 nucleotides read TGTGCCAGCAGCTTATTTAGGAAAGAAGAGCAGTACTTC.

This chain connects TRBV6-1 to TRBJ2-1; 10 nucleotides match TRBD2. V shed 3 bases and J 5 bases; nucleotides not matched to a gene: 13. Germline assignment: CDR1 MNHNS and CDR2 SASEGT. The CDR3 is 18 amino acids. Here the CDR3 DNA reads TGTGCCAGCAGTGAGGTGAGGCTCCTACTAGCGGGAAACAATGAGCAGTTCTTC. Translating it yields CASSEVRLLLAGNNEQFF.

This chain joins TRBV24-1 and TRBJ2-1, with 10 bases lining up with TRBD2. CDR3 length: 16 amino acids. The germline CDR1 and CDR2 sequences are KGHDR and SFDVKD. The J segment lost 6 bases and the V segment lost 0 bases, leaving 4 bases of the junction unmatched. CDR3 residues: CATSDLVAGGTNEQFF. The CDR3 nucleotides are TGTGCCACCAGTGATTTGGTAGCGGGAGGTACCAATGAGCAGTTCTTC.

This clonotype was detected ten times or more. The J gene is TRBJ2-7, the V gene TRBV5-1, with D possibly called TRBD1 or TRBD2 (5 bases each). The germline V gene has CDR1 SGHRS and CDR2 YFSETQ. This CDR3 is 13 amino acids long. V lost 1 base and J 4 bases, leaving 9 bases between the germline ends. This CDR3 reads CASSLSGGYEQYF. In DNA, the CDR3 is TGCGCCAGCAGCTTGTCTGGGGGATACGAGCAGTACTTC.